This TCR beta chain comes out of a study of siplizumab effects on memory and regulatory T cells. Assays were performed on roughly 96,000 TCR templates per sample. TCRdb's table, derived via immunoSEQ multiplex PCR, lists solely in-frame clones and lacks some. This table holds roughly 40,000 clones, about 89% found once. For this clone: Its antigen is as yet unknown.

Trimming removed 1 base from V and 4 bases from J, with 10 bases in between. CDR1 is MNHNY and CDR2 is SVGAGI in the germline V gene (reference sequence). CDR3 length: 14 residues. General study results and limits: The diversity of naive T cells seemed greater than that of memory cells, and their alloresponse contribution seemed major.

The material sequenced was naive CD4+ T cells sorted from blood. The sequence derives from a human donor in good health. This rearrangement joins TRBV6-6 to TRBJ1-1; D is unresolved. CDR3: CASSYLEGGTEAFF. The DNA of the CDR3 is TGTGCCAGCAGTTACTTAGAGGGTGGCACTGAAGCTTTCTTT.